This T cell receptor beta chain is drawn from a study of blood T cell repertoires in COVID-19. Study details: Samples of COVID-19 (acute and convalescent) were obtained from the United States, Italy and Spain. The analysed material was cDNA or gDNA that came from T cells, B-cell-depleted T cells, or PBMCs.

Authors' data handling: Amplification of reference gene primers provided the estimated nucleated cell counts. TCRdb's copy holds only in-frame clones and misses some; the assay was immunoSEQ multiplex PCR. That table supplies the V and J calls and clone size; D and trimming were determined from the DNA. The sample records tens of thousands of clones, roughly nine tenths being singletons. Germline V lookup: CDR1 MNHEY, CDR2 SVGAGI. This CDR3 is built from 14 residues. V dropped 2 bases and J dropped 6 bases, with 10 bases sitting between them. This receptor was taken from a human donor in a cohort sampled during active COVID-19. The sequencing sample was made of peripheral blood. The chain employs TRBV6-5 and TRBJ1-4; D remains unclear. The CDR3 is CASSYTRKDEKLFF. The CDR3 DNA sequence: TGTGCCAGCAGTTACACCAGGAAGGATGAAAAACTGTTTTTT.